What follows are 26 T cell receptor beta chains derived from one specimen sequenced in a study of radiotherapy plus CTLA-4 blockade in lung cancer. Method: immunoSEQ multiplex PCR; TCRdb's copy keeps in-frame clones and lacks some. The sample contains about 62,000 clones, 70% to 80% of which appear only once. The sequencing used peripheral blood, collected from a patient treated with radiotherapy plus ipilimumab. These receptors all come from a human donor with non-small cell lung cancer who had a complete response to radiotherapy plus ipilimumab.

V is TRBV5-1 and J is TRBJ2-3, with TRBD1 matching over 7 bases. The CDR3 covers 14 residues. V gave up 4 bases and J gave up 2 bases; unmatched junction bases: 4. Germline V CDR1 and CDR2: SGHRS, YFSETQ. The CDR3 DNA follows: TGCGCCAGCAGCCTCGGACAGGCCACAGATACGCAGTATTTT. As protein: CASSLGQATDTQYF.

The chain is built from TRBV7-8 and TRBJ1-1; tentative D call: TRBD1 (5 bases). V shed 5 bases and J shed 0 bases, with 13 bases lying between them. Germline-derived CDR1 and CDR2 are SGHVS and FQNEAQ. This CDR3 region has 15 residues. The CDR3 sequence is CASSLLTAMNTEAFF. The CDR3 nucleotides read TGTGCCAGCAGCCTGCTGACAGCCATGAACACTGAAGCTTTCTTT.

CDR3 DNA: TGTGCCAGCAGTGAACTGTCCGAGGGCTCTGGAAACACCATATATTTT. Amino acids: CASSELSEGSGNTIYF. The rearrangement joins TRBV6-1 to TRBJ1-3; no reliable D call. Germline assignment: CDR1 MNHNS and CDR2 SASEGT. There are 16 residues in the CDR3. V was cut by 2 bases and J by 0 bases, with 11 bases left in between.

V and J are TRBV10-3 and TRBJ1-3, with no clear D. V was cut by 6 bases and J by 0 bases, with 12 bases left in between. The CDR3 runs 15 residues. Germline values: CDR1 ENHRY, CDR2 SYGVKD. The CDR3 region is CAIRKTLNSGNTIYF. As DNA, the CDR3 is TGTGCCATCAGGAAGACACTTAACTCTGGAAACACCATATATTTT.

This clone appeared a few times. The J gene is TRBJ2-7, the V gene TRBV10-3; a possible D gene is TRBD1 (6 bases). The germline V gene has CDR1 ENHRY and CDR2 SYGVKD. Between the trimmed V and J ends, which lost 0 bases and 3 bases, there was a span of 9 bases. The CDR3 totals 14 residues. The DNA for the CDR3 is TGTGCCATCAGTGAGTCGACAGGCCGCTACGAGCAGTACTTC. Its protein product is CAISESTGRYEQYF.

The chain couples TRBV7-9 to TRBJ1-2; D not certain. The CDR3 runs to 13 residues. From germline, CDR1 is SEHNR and CDR2 FQNEAQ (reference sequence). The CDR3: CADPSRQSRSYTF. CDR3 DNA sequence: TGTGCTGACCCGTCGCGGCAGTCTAGGAGCTACACCTTC.

This clone was picked up a small number of times. The germline gene is not matched at one end of the junction; a read error may be the cause. The chain couples TRBV10-3 to TRBJ1-2; D gene ambiguous. The germline V gene encodes CDR1 ENHRY and CDR2 SYGVKD. This CDR3 region has 14 residues. CDR3 in DNA: TGTGCCAGCAGTCGACTCCTTTCGGATTCTGGCTACACCTTC. Amino acid sequence: CASSRLLSDSGYTF.

This clone was seen a handful of times. CDR3 in amino acids: CSVARQGLREQYF. In nucleotides, the CDR3 is TGCAGCGTTGCCAGACAGGGGTTGAGAGAGCAGTACTTC. J is TRBJ2-7 and V is TRBV29-1; 8 bases agree with TRBD1. Germline V gives CDR1 SQVTM, CDR2 ANQGSEA. The CDR3 extends over 13 amino acids. Trimming removed 4 bases from V and 7 bases from J; junction bases left unmatched: 9.

This clone was counted between two and nine times. The V gene is TRBV19, the J gene TRBJ1-5, with 8 bases aligning to TRBD1. Germline CDR1 is LNHDA and CDR2 is SQIVND (reference sequence). The V and J ends lost 8 bases and 5 bases, in that order; junction bases with no gene match: 11. The CDR3 length is 15 residues. The chain's CDR3 is CASQWAGQGDQPQHF. CDR3 in DNA: TGTGCCAGTCAATGGGCCGGACAGGGAGATCAGCCCCAGCATTTT.

This sequence joins TRBV30 and TRBJ1-1; D remains ambiguous. CDR1 and CDR2 from the germline V gene are GTSNPN and SVGIG (reference sequence). The V and J ends lost 3 bases and 0 bases respectively, with 14 bases between them. The CDR3 consists of 15 residues. As DNA, the CDR3 is TGTGCCTGGAGACCCGCCCATCTAATGAACACTGAAGCTTTCTTT. Its protein is CAWRPAHLMNTEAFF.

The table lists this clone with a few counts. The chain uses TRBV19 and TRBJ1-2, with D unresolved. CDR3 size: 13 residues. Trimming cost V 5 bases and J 0 bases, with 7 bases left between them. Germline CDR1 reads LNHDA; CDR2 reads SQIVND (reference sequence). The CDR3 spells CASSPTANYGYTF. The DNA for the CDR3 is TGTGCCAGTAGTCCCACAGCTAACTATGGCTACACCTTC.

This clone has only a few counts. Here the CDR3 reads CASSRGLAGSNEQFF. The CDR3 DNA is TGTGCCAGCAGCCGAGGACTAGCGGGAAGCAATGAGCAGTTCTTC. The chain is built from TRBV5-8 and TRBJ2-1; 12 positions agree with TRBD2. V gave up 4 bases and J gave up 6 bases; unmatched junction bases: 5. The V gene's germline CDR1 is SGHTS and CDR2 YDEGEE. The CDR3 spans 15 residues.

CDR3 sequence (DNA): TGTGCCTGGGGTAGACCGGGACAGGGGACAGATACGCAGTATTTT. It translates to CAWGRPGQGTDTQYF. V is TRBV30 and J is TRBJ2-3, with TRBD1 matching over 10 bases. This CDR3 spans 15 amino acids. Trimming removed 5 bases from V and 3 bases from J; junction bases left unmatched: 8. Germline V gene lookup returns CDR1 GTSNPN and CDR2 SVGIG (reference sequence).

This chain links TRBV4-1 with TRBJ2-1; tentative D call: TRBD2 (6 bases). The CDR3 is 16 residues long. V gave up 1 base and J gave up 7 bases, with 17 bases separating them. From germline, CDR1 is MGHRA and CDR2 YSYEKL. The CDR3 reads CASSQVSGGGFNEQFF. CDR3 DNA sequence: TGCGCCAGCAGCCAAGTATCAGGAGGAGGGTTTAATGAGCAGTTCTTC.

The chain has TRBV9 and TRBJ2-5; D might be TRBD2 (6 bases). Germline loops: CDR1 SGDLS, CDR2 YYNGEE. Trimming removed 0 bases from V and 5 bases from J, with 14 bases in between. This CDR3 has 15 amino acids. Here the CDR3 DNA reads TGTGCCAGCAGCGTAGCCCAGGGAGGCGCGGAGACCCAGTACTTC. This encodes CASSVAQGGAETQYF.

This clone was observed a single time. The CDR3 DNA reads TGCGCCAGCAGCTTGGAGACTAGCGGGGGCCTAGCCAAAAACATTCAGTACTTC. Translation gives CASSLETSGGLAKNIQYF. The rearrangement joins TRBV5-1 to TRBJ2-4; TRBD2 agrees at 12 bases. Germline trimming cut 0 bases from V and 0 bases from J; bases unmatched to any gene: 4. CDR1 and CDR2 (germline): SGHRS, YFSETQ. This CDR3 is 18 amino acids long.

The chain joins TRBV5-8 to TRBJ2-7; tentatively, D is TRBD2 (6 bases). V lost 9 bases and J 6 bases, leaving 13 bases between the germline ends. This CDR3 contains 11 residues. Germline values: CDR1 SGHTS, CDR2 YDEGEE. CDR3 sequence (DNA): TGTGCCAACAAGGAGGGGCTCGAGCAGTACTTC. Amino acids: CANKEGLEQYF.

This clone was counted a few times. The chain uses TRBV27 and TRBJ1-2; D is unresolved. The V end lost 6 bases, the J end lost 2 bases, and 22 bases lay between the germline ends. Germline V CDR1 and CDR2: MNHEY, SMNVEV (reference sequence). The CDR3 runs 17 residues. The CDR3 DNA sequence: TGTGCCAGCAGAACCCTAGCCAGACGGGCGGAGAACTATGGCTACACCTTC. The encoded protein is CASRTLARRAENYGYTF.

The chain recombines TRBV6-5 with TRBJ1-2; 7 bases match TRBD1. The trim removed 0 bases at V and 4 bases at J, leaving 2 bases unmatched. CDR1 and CDR2 from the germline V gene are MNHEY and SVGAGI. This CDR3 is 14 amino acids long. The CDR3 region has the DNA TGTGCCAGCAGTTACTCGAGGGACAGCTATGGCTACACCTTC. Its translation is CASSYSRDSYGYTF.

This clone was seen a few times. This chain links TRBV25-1 with TRBJ1-2, with D possibly being TRBD1 (5 bases). Germline CDR1 MGHDK, CDR2 SYGVNS. Trimming removed 5 bases at V and 7 bases at J, with 11 bases between. The CDR3 runs 12 residues. The chain's CDR3 is CASSRGMGGYTF. CDR3 in DNA: TGTGCCAGCAGTCGGGGGATGGGTGGCTACACCTTC.

This chain connects TRBV6-1 to TRBJ1-1; 10 nucleotides match TRBD1. Germline loops: CDR1 MNHNS, CDR2 SASEGT. Germline trimming cut 6 bases from V and 4 bases from J; bases unmatched to any gene: 2. The CDR3 consists of 13 residues. DNA for the CDR3: TGTGCCAGCAGCCGGGACAGGGGCACTGAAGCTTTCTTT. Amino acid sequence: CASSRDRGTEAFF.

In its sample, this clone was seen once. The gene calls are TRBV19 and TRBJ2-5; D might be TRBD2 (5 bases). In germline, CDR1 is LNHDA, CDR2 SQIVND (reference sequence). Trimming pared 3 bases from V and 5 bases from J, leaving 13 bases between. This CDR3 has 14 amino acids. The CDR3 spells CASSMGSRRETQYF. CDR3 bases: TGTGCCAGTAGTATGGGGAGTCGGCGGGAGACCCAGTACTTC.

This rearrangement joins TRBV11-2 to TRBJ1-2; D possibly corresponds to TRBD1 (6 bases). Per germline, CDR1 SGHAT and CDR2 FQNNGV. The CDR3 has 14 amino acids. Trimming removed 5 bases from V and 2 bases from J, with 12 bases in between. In nucleotides, the CDR3 is TGTGCCAGCAGCCACAGGGCTTTGAACTATGGCTACACCTTC. Residues: CASSHRALNYGYTF.

This sequence joins TRBV4-3 and TRBJ1-6; 8 bases align to TRBD1. V shed 1 base, J shed 10 bases, and the junction held 9 bases outside the gene matches. The germline gives CDR1 LGHNA, CDR2 YSLEER. The CDR3 has 16 amino acids. Here the CDR3 reads CASSQAHAGGNSPLHF. The CDR3 DNA reads TGCGCCAGCAGCCAAGCACACGCAGGGGGCAACTCACCCCTCCACTTT.

A single count supports this clone. V usage is TRBV11-2 and J usage is TRBJ2-3; a weak D match, TRBD2 (5 bases). This CDR3 contains 15 residues. Trimming cost V 1 base and J 1 base, with 9 bases left between them. Germline V CDR1 and CDR2: SGHAT, FQNNGV. CDR3 bases: TGTGCCAGCAGCTTAGGCGGGCTACGCACAGATACGCAGTATTTT. Its protein product is CASSLGGLRTDTQYF.

CDR3 nucleotide sequence: TGTGCCAGCAGTCCACCCTACAGACAGGGGGGTTCCTACGAGCAGTACTTC. Translation: CASSPPYRQGGSYEQYF. V and J are TRBV28 and TRBJ2-7; 9 bases line up with TRBD1. After removal of 5 bases from V and 1 base from J, the junction contained 12 bases not matched to a gene. The CDR3 runs to 17 residues. Germline V gives CDR1 MDHEN, CDR2 SYDVKM. The entire variable domain, with the rest obtained from reference TRBV28 and TRBJ2-7, is as follows: DVKVTQSSRYLVKRTGEKVFLECVQDMDHENMFWYRQDPGLGLRLIYFSYDVKMKEKGDIPEGYSVSREKKERFSLILESASTNQTSMYLCASSPPYRQGGSYEQYFGPGTRLTVT.